Presented here are 5 T cell receptor beta chains from one specimen sequenced in a study of memory CD4+ T cells and cytomegalovirus serostatus. Here immunoSEQ multiplex PCR was the method, and the copy in TCRdb shows in-frame clones only, minus some. The sample holds tens of thousands of clones; about three quarters are singletons and the top ten take about 4.7%. The sort gate was single viable CD3+CD4+CD8-CD45RO+ cells for memory CD4+ T cells. The sequencing input was memory CD4+ T cells from blood. Every receptor here comes from an adult in good health and CMV-seropositive.

This clone was seen once. The rearrangement uses TRBV6-6 and TRBJ2-2; possibly TRBD1 for D (5 bases). Germline loops: CDR1 MNHNY, CDR2 SVGAGI (reference sequence). Trimming stripped 4 bases from V and 6 bases from J, with 15 bases between. CDR3 size: 15 residues. CDR3 coding DNA: TGTGCCAGCAGTTTCACATATAGGGGTGCCGGGGAGCTGTTTTTT. As protein: CASSFTYRGAGELFF.

The chain has TRBV4-2 and TRBJ1-2; 12 bases are shared with TRBD1. Losses at the gene ends were 0 bases for V and 9 bases for J; bases not matched to a gene: 5. Per germline, CDR1 LGHNA and CDR2 YNFKEQ. This CDR3 spans 15 amino acids. In nucleotides, the CDR3 is TGTGCCAGCAGCCAAGAAGGGACAGGGGGCGCGAGCTACACCTTC. Translated, it gives CASSQEGTGGASYTF.

The chain has TRBV9 and TRBJ1-1, with D possibly TRBD1 on 5 matching bases. Trimming removed 2 bases at V and 4 bases at J, with 15 bases between. Germline CDR1 SGDLS, CDR2 YYNGEE. CDR3 length equals 15 residues. The CDR3 region is CASSVRDVSFTEAFF. The CDR3 region has the DNA TGTGCCAGCAGCGTCCGGGACGTTTCGTTCACTGAAGCTTTCTTT.

This clone was counted a single time. The CDR3 sequence: CASSDRDRVLYTQYF. DNA for the CDR3: TGTGCCAGCAGTGACCGGGACAGGGTCCTTTATACGCAGTATTTT. V gene TRBV6-1 combines with J gene TRBJ2-3, with 9 bases aligning to TRBD1. Germline values: CDR1 MNHNS, CDR2 SASEGT. Unmatched junction bases numbered 8, after V lost 3 bases and J lost 7 bases. The CDR3 length is 15 residues.

This clone was seen only a few times. J is TRBJ2-3 and V is TRBV29-1; the D is unclear. V lost 6 bases to trimming and J lost 4 bases, with 14 bases between them. Germline CDR1 is SQVTM and CDR2 is ANQGSEA. The CDR3 loop spans 13 amino acids. In DNA, the CDR3 is TGCAGCGTCTCCCCGACGCGTGCAGATACGCAGTATTTT. Translating gives CSVSPTRADTQYF.